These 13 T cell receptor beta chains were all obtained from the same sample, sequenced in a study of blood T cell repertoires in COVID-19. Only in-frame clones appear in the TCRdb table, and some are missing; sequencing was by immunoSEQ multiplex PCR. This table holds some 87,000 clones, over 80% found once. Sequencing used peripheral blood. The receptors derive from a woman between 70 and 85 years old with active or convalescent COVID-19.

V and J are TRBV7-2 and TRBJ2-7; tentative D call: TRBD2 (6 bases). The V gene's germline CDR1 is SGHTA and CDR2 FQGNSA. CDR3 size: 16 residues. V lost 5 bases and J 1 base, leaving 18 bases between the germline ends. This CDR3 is CASSPGPGVQSYEQYF. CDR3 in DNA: TGTGCCAGCAGCCCAGGGCCGGGGGTACAATCCTACGAGCAGTACTTC.

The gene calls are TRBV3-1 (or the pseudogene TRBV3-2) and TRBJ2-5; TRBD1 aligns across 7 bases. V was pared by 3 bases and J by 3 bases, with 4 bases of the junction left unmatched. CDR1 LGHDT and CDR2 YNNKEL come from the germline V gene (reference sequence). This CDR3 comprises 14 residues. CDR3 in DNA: TGTGCCAGCAGCCATCACGACAGGGAAGAGACCCAGTACTTC. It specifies CASSHHDREETQYF.

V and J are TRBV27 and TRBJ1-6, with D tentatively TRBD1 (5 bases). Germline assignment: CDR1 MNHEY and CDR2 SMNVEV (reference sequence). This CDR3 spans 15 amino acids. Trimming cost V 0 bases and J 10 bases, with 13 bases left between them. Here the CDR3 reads CASSLSGRDGSPLHF. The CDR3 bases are TGTGCCAGCAGTTTATCGGGCAGGGATGGCTCACCCCTCCACTTT.

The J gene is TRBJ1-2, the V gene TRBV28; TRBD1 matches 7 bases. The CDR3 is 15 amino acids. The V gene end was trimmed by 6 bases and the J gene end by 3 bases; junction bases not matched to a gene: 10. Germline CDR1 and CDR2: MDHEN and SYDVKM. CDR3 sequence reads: CASRGNRGGDYGYTF. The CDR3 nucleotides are TGTGCCAGCAGGGGGAACAGGGGCGGGGACTATGGCTACACCTTC.

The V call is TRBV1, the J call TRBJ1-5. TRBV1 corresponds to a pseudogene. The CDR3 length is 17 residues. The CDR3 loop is CTSSQGGGRAINQPQHF. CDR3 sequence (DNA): TGCACCAGCAGCCAAGGGGGGGGCCGTGCGATCAATCAGCCCCAGCATTTT.

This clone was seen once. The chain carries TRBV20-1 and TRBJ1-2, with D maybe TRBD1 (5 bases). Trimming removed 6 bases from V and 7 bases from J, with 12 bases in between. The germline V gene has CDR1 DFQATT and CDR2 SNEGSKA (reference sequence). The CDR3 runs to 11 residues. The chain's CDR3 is CSARQGGGYTF. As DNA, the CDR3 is TGCAGTGCGCGGCAGGGAGGTGGCTACACCTTC.

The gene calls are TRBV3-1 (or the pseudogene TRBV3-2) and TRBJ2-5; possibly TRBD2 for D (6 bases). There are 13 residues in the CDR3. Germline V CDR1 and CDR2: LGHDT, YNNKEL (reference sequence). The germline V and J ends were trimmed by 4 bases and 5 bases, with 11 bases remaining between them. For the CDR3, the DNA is TGTGCCAGCAGCCCTGCGGGGAGGGAGACCCAGTACTTC. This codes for CASSPAGRETQYF.

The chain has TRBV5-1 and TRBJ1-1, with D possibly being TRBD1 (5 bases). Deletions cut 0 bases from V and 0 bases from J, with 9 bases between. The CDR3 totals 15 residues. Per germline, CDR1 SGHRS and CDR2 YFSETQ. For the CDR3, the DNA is TGCGCCAGCAGCTTGGGACAGCACATGAACACTGAAGCTTTCTTT. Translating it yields CASSLGQHMNTEAFF.

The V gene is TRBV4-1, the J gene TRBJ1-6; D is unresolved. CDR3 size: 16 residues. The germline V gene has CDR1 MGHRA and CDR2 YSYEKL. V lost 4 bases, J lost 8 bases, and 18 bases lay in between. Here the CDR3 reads CASSRFGLPEDSPLHF. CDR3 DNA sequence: TGCGCCAGCAGCCGCTTCGGGCTCCCGGAGGATTCACCCCTCCACTTT.

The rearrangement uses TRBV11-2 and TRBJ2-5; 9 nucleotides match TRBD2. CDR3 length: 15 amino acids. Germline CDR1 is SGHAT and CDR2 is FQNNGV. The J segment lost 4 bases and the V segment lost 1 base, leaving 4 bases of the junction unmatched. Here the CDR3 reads CASSLVRGGRETQYF. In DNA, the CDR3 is TGTGCCAGCAGCTTAGTGCGGGGGGGCCGAGAGACCCAGTACTTC. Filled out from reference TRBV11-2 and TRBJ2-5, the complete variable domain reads EAGVAQSPRYKIIEKRQSVAFWCNPISGHATLYWYQQILGQGPKLLIQFQNNGVVDDSQLPKDRFSAERLKGVDSTLKIQPAKLEDSAVYLCASSLVRGGRETQYFGPGTRLLVL.

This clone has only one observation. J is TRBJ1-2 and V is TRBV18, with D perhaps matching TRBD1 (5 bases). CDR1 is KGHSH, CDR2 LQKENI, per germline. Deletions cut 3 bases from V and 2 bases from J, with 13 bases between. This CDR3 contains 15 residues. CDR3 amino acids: CASSPGGTANYGYTF. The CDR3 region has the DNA TGTGCCAGCTCACCGGGCGGGACCGCAAACTATGGCTACACCTTC.

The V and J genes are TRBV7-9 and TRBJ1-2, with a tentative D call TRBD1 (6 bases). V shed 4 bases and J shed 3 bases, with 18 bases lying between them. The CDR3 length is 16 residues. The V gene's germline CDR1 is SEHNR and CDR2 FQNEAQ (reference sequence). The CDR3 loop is CASSWDKATWDYGYTF. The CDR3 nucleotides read TGTGCCAGCAGCTGGGACAAGGCAACATGGGACTATGGCTACACCTTC.

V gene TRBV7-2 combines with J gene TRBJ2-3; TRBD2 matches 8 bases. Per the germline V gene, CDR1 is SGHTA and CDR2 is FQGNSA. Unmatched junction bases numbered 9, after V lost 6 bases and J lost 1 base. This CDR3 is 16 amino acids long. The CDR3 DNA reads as TGTGCCAGCAGTCGCCCTTGGCGGGAGGGCACAGATACGCAGTATTTT. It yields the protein CASSRPWREGTDTQYF.